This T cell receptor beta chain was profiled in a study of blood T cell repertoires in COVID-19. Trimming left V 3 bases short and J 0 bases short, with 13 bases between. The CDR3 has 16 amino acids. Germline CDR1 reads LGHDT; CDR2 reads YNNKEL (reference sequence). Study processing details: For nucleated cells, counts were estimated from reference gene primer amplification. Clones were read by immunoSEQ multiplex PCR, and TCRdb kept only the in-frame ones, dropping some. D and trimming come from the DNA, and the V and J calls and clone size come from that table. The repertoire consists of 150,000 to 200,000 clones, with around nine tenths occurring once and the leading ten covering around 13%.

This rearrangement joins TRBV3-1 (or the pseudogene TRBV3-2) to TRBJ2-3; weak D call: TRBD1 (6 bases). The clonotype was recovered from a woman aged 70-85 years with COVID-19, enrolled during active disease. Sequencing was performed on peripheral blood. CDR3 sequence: CASSQGAAPSTDTQYF. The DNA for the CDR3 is TGTGCCAGCAGCCAGGGGGCTGCCCCTAGCACAGATACGCAGTATTTT.